The 26 T cell receptor beta chains in this list originate from one sample, sequenced in a study of T-cell reconstitution after alpha-beta-depleted transplantation in children. The authors prepared the TCRbeta library with unique molecular identifiers. TCRdb redid the calling of the PCR reads with MiXCR, one entry per CDR3 protein. The sample shows hundreds of thousands of distinct CDR3 sequences, more than 9% of them seen only once. The source was peripheral blood, collected 180 days after TCRalphabeta/CD19-depleted stem cell transplant. These receptors all come from a male patient under 10 years old who had a stem cell transplant for chronic granulomatous disease, so the T cells may come from the graft donor.

This clonotype came up many times. The V gene is TRBV4-1, the J gene TRBJ1-1, with 9 bases aligning to TRBD1. CDR3 length: 19 residues. Germline V gene lookup returns CDR1 MGHRA and CDR2 YSYEKL. The ends lost 0 bases at V and 4 bases at J; junction bases unmatched: 15. The CDR3 DNA follows: TGCGCCAGCAGCCAAGATCCTGTCCCGGGACAGGGTTGGGGCACTGAAGCTTTCTTT. Translated: CASSQDPVPGQGWGTEAFF.

This chain links TRBV28 with TRBJ2-2; unclear D gene. The length of the CDR3 is 14 residues. CDR1 is MDHEN and CDR2 is SYDVKM in the germline V gene. Deletions cut 7 bases from V and 6 bases from J, with 15 bases between. The DNA for the CDR3 is TGTGCCAGCACCCATCAGGTTGGAGCCGGGGAGCTGTTTTTT. Translating it yields CASTHQVGAGELFF.

This clonotype was counted many times. The rearrangement uses TRBV6-2 or TRBV6-3 and TRBJ2-1; perhaps TRBD2 as D (5 bases). V was pared by 6 bases and J by 9 bases, with 15 bases between. CDR1 is MNHEY and CDR2 is SVGEGT in the germline V gene. The CDR3 is 13 residues long. This CDR3 is CASRYRENSEQFF. CDR3 DNA: TGTGCCAGCAGGTATAGGGAGAACAGTGAGCAGTTCTTC.

This clonotype appeared a few times. An end of the junction differs from the germline gene, which may be a read error. The chain carries TRBV20-1 and TRBJ2-1; weak D call: TRBD2 (6 bases). The CDR3 sequence is 15 residues long. Germline V lookup: CDR1 DFQATT, CDR2 SNEGSKA (reference sequence). DNA for the CDR3: TGCTGTGCTAATCCCCTCGCGGGAAGAAAGGATGAGCAGTTCTTC. Its protein is CCANPLAGRKDEQFF.

Ten or more counts support this clonotype. V is TRBV25-1 and J is TRBJ2-5; TRBD2 aligns across 7 bases. This CDR3 spans 12 amino acids. Germline lookup yields CDR1 MGHDK and CDR2 SYGVNS. V lost 5 bases, J lost 5 bases, and 2 bases stayed unmatched. The CDR3 reads CASSLAAETQYF. In DNA form, the CDR3 reads TGTGCCAGCAGTCTAGCGGCGGAGACCCAGTACTTC. The full variable domain, its missing parts supplied by reference TRBV25-1 and TRBJ2-5, is EADIYQTPRYLVIGTGKKITLECSQTMGHDKMYWYQQDPGMELHLIHYSYGVNSTEKGDLSSESTVSRIRTEHFPLTLESARPSHTSQYLCASSLAAETQYFGPGTRLLVL.

To note about this clonotype: A much more abundant neighbour one base away suggests this may be a read error. The chain recombines TRBV7-9 with TRBJ2-7; D is possibly TRBD1 (6 bases). The CDR3 runs to 14 residues. Germline V gene data show CDR1 as SEHNR and CDR2 as FQNEAQ (reference sequence). The CDR3 reads CASSTRQDSYEQSF. The CDR3 nucleotides read TGTGCCAGCAGCACACGACAGGACTCCTACGAGCAGTCCTTC. Together with reference TRBV7-9 and TRBJ2-7, the CDR3 gives the full variable domain: DTGVSQNPRHKITKRGQNVTFRCDPISEHNRLYWYRQTLGQGPEFLTYFQNEAQLEKSRLLSDRFSAERPKGSFSTLEIQRTEQGDSAMYLCASSTRQDSYEQSFGPGTRLTVT.

The table lists this clonotype with a count of one. This could be a read error, since a much larger clone is one nucleotide away. The rearrangement uses TRBV29-1 and TRBJ1-1; 9 bases agree with TRBD1. The CDR3 consists of 16 residues. Germline CDR1 is SQVTM and CDR2 is ANQGSEA. The DNA of the CDR3 is TGCAGCGTTAAAGAGGGGACAGGGAGCCTAAACACTGAAGCTTTCTTT. Residues: CSVKEGTGSLNTEAFF. Combining the CDR3 with reference TRBV29-1 and TRBJ1-1 gives the whole variable domain SAVISQKPSRDICQRGTSLTIQCQVDSQVTMMFWYRQQPGQSLTLIATANQGSEATYESGFVIDKFPISRPNLTFSTLTVSNMSPEDSSIYLCSVKEGTGSLNTEAFFGQGTRLTVV.

This clonotype has a count of ten or more. V gene TRBV27 combines with J gene TRBJ2-1; possibly TRBD1 or TRBD2 for D (5 bases each). Looked up from germline, CDR1 is MNHEY and CDR2 is SMNVEV (reference sequence). The CDR3 has 12 residues. V shed 5 bases and J shed 7 bases, with 9 bases lying between them. CDR3 in amino acids: CASSRGLNEQFF. In DNA form, the CDR3 reads TGTGCCAGCAGTCGGGGCCTTAATGAGCAGTTCTTC.

In the case of this clonotype: It may be a read error: a sequence one base away is much more abundant. The V and J genes are TRBV30 and TRBJ2-7, with 12 bases matching TRBD2. The trim removed 4 bases at V and 4 bases at J, leaving 5 bases unmatched. The CDR3 runs 14 residues. Germline lookup yields CDR1 GTSNPN and CDR2 SVGIG (reference sequence). CDR3 region: CAWTRTSGIYEQYF. The CDR3 DNA reads TGTGCCTGGACGAGGACTAGCGGGATTTACGAGCAGTACTTC.

The table lists this clonotype with many counts. V and J are TRBV20-1 and TRBJ2-5; tentatively, D is TRBD2 (5 bases). Deletions cut 2 bases from V and 5 bases from J, with 15 bases between. The CDR3 is made up of 14 amino acids. CDR1 is DFQATT and CDR2 is SNEGSKA in the germline V gene (reference sequence). The CDR3 coding sequence is TGCAGTGCTAGAAGTGGGGAGAGGCGGGAGACCCAGTACTTC. Amino acid sequence: CSARSGERRETQYF.

This clonotype appeared many times. This sequence joins TRBV7-2 and TRBJ2-2, with 14 bases matching TRBD2. This CDR3 has 16 residues. Germline-derived CDR1 and CDR2 are SGHTA and FQGNSA. V trimming: 3 bases; J trimming: 7 bases; junction bases outside the gene matches: 4. The CDR3 nucleotides read TGTGCCAGCAGCTTGGGACTAGCGGGAGTAGACGGGGAGCTGTTTTTT. This translates into CASSLGLAGVDGELFF.

The chain links TRBV28 to TRBJ2-7; maybe TRBD2 (5 bases). Trimming took 7 bases from V and 2 from J, leaving 15 bases between them. This CDR3 spans 14 amino acids. Germline V gene data show CDR1 as MDHEN and CDR2 as SYDVKM. The CDR3 nucleotides read TGTGCCAGCACCCGTACCTCGGGGACCTACGAGCAGTACTTC. Translation: CASTRTSGTYEQYF.

This clonotype showed up many times. The chain carries TRBV24-1 and TRBJ2-6; TRBD2 might be the D (5 bases). The CDR3 sequence is 17 residues long. Trimming stripped 4 bases from V and 4 bases from J, with 16 bases between. Germline values: CDR1 KGHDR, CDR2 SFDVKD. CDR3 coding DNA: TGTGCCACCAGTGACCAAAAGCGGCGAGGAGGGGCCAACGTCCTGACTTTC. Translating it yields CATSDQKRRGGANVLTF.

This clonotype was seen more than once but under ten times. The gene calls are TRBV7-6 and TRBJ1-6; D unclear. The CDR3 extends over 16 amino acids. Trimming removed 0 bases from V and 2 bases from J, with 8 bases in between. Germline V lookup: CDR1 SGHVS, CDR2 FNYEAQ. The CDR3 sequence is CASSLAARAYNSPLHF. The CDR3 bases are TGTGCCAGCAGCTTAGCAGCGCGGGCCTATAATTCACCCCTCCACTTT.

In this sample, this clonotype turned up many times. The V and J genes are TRBV7-9 and TRBJ2-4; no clear D. V was pared by 3 bases and J by 7 bases, with 13 bases between. The CDR3 contains 14 residues. Germline CDR1 reads SEHNR; CDR2 reads FQNEAQ (reference sequence). The CDR3 loop reads CASSFLSRSNIQYF. In DNA, the CDR3 is TGTGCCAGCAGCTTCTTGTCACGGTCGAACATTCAGTACTTC. The full variable domain, completed using reference TRBV7-9 and TRBJ2-4, is DTGVSQNPRHKITKRGQNVTFRCDPISEHNRLYWYRQTLGQGPEFLTYFQNEAQLEKSRLLSDRFSAERPKGSFSTLEIQRTEQGDSAMYLCASSFLSRSNIQYFGAGTRLSVL.

There are many counts of this clonotype. V gene TRBV12-3 or TRBV12-4 combines with J gene TRBJ2-5; unclear D gene. This CDR3 has 14 amino acids. V lost 5 bases and J 5 bases, leaving 15 bases between the germline ends. The CDR3 sequence: CASSPTYGRETQYF. CDR3 DNA sequence: TGTGCCAGCAGTCCGACATATGGAAGGGAGACCCAGTACTTC.

This clonotype came up many times. The chain links TRBV5-1 to TRBJ2-1, with a tentative D call TRBD2 (6 bases). The V gene's germline CDR1 is SGHRS and CDR2 YFSETQ. The CDR3 is made up of 14 amino acids. The V end lost 6 bases, the J end lost 2 bases, and 12 bases lay between the germline ends. CDR3 nucleotides: TGCGCCAGCATGGCGGGGAGTACCTACAATGAGCAGTTCTTC. Protein sequence: CASMAGSTYNEQFF.

This clonotype has a handful of counts. This chain links TRBV30 with TRBJ2-1, with 16 bases lining up with TRBD2. The CDR3 length is 18 residues. Looked up from germline, CDR1 is GTSNPN and CDR2 is SVGIG (reference sequence). V trimming: 3 bases; J trimming: 7 bases; junction bases outside the gene matches: 12. The CDR3 DNA is TGTGCCTGGAGCCCGGGACTAGCGGGAGGGCGTAAATGGAATGAGCAGTTCTTC. Protein: CAWSPGLAGGRKWNEQFF.

The V gene is TRBV19, the J gene TRBJ2-7, with 7 bases identical to TRBD1. The CDR3 has 11 amino acids. Trimming removed 10 bases from V and 4 bases from J; junction bases left unmatched: 4. CDR1 is LNHDA, CDR2 SQIVND, per germline (reference sequence). CDR3 coding DNA: TGTGCCACACGACAGGGTTACGAGCAGTACTTC. This codes for CATRQGYEQYF.

At least ten counts were recorded for this clonotype. The rearrangement joins TRBV5-1 to TRBJ2-7; D assignment may be TRBD1 or TRBD2 (5 bases each). The CDR3 totals 16 residues. Germline CDR1 is SGHRS and CDR2 is YFSETQ. The V and J ends lost 0 bases and 0 bases respectively, with 13 bases between them. The CDR3 sequence is CASSLGLTDYSYEQYF. The CDR3, as DNA: TGCGCCAGCAGCTTGGGTTTGACAGACTACTCCTACGAGCAGTACTTC.

This clonotype was recorded at least ten times. The chain carries TRBV12-3 or TRBV12-4 and TRBJ2-5, with D uncertain. The CDR3 extends over 15 amino acids. V was trimmed by 3 bases and J by 0 bases, leaving 11 bases between them. The CDR3 DNA sequence: TGTGCCAGCAGTTTCGGTGGCAGCTACCAAGAGACCCAGTACTTC. Translation: CASSFGGSYQETQYF.

This clonotype was counted at least ten times. The V gene is TRBV2, the J gene TRBJ2-2, with 11 bases identical to TRBD2. The CDR3 contains 15 residues. Looked up from germline, CDR1 is SNHLY and CDR2 is FYNNEI. J gave up 7 bases and V 3 bases, and 4 bases lay outside the gene matches. The CDR3 bases are TGTGCCAGCAGTGACCTAGCGGGAGGATACGGGGAGCTGTTTTTT. Its protein product is CASSDLAGGYGELFF.

There are many counts of this clonotype. V usage is TRBV4-3 and J usage is TRBJ2-2; weak D call: TRBD1 (6 bases). Per germline, CDR1 LGHNA and CDR2 YSLEER. CDR3 length: 17 amino acids. With 2 bases removed from V and 1 base from J, the gap between germline ends came to 14 bases. The CDR3: CASSQPPGHQNTGELFF. CDR3 nucleotides: TGCGCCAGCAGCCAACCCCCGGGACACCAGAACACCGGGGAGCTGTTTTTT.

In this sample, this clonotype turned up many times. The chain combines TRBV7-2 with TRBJ2-7; weak D call: TRBD1 (6 bases). This CDR3 spans 15 amino acids. The germline V and J ends were trimmed by 2 bases and 5 bases, with 16 bases remaining between them. Looked up from germline, CDR1 is SGHTA and CDR2 is FQGNSA. CDR3 sequence: CASSLTAGVKDEQYF. CDR3 bases: TGTGCCAGCAGCTTAACGGCAGGGGTAAAGGACGAGCAGTACTTC.

This clonotype was seen ten or more times. The CDR3 DNA reads as TGTGCCAGCAGTTTATGGGGCCTCAATCAGCCCCAGCATTTT. Translation: CASSLWGLNQPQHF. The V gene is TRBV28, the J gene TRBJ1-5, with D unresolved. Germline-derived CDR1 and CDR2 are MDHEN and SYDVKM. Trimming stripped 0 bases from V and 3 bases from J, with 6 bases between. This CDR3 is 14 amino acids long.

This clonotype was observed many times. The chain employs TRBV6-1 and TRBJ2-3; TRBD2 matches 8 bases. J gave up 3 bases and V 5 bases, and 10 bases lay outside the gene matches. The CDR3 runs 16 residues. CDR1 and CDR2 (germline): MNHNS, SASEGT. The CDR3 protein is CASSSGTRGGTDTQYF. The CDR3, as DNA: TGTGCCAGCAGTAGTGGGACTAGAGGGGGGACAGATACGCAGTATTTT.